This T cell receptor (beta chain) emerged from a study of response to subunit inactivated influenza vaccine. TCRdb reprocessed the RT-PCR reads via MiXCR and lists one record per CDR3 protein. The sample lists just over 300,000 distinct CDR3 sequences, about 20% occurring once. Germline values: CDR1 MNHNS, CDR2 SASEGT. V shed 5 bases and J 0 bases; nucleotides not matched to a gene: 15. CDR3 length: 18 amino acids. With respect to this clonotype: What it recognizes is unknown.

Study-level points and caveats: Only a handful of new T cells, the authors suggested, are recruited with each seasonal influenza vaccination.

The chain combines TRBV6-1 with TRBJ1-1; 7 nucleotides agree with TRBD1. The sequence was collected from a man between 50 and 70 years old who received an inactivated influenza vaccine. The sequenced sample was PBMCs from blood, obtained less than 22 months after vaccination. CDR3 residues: CASSRGRTGRSMNTEAFF. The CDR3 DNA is TGTGCCAGCAGTAGAGGTCGGACAGGACGATCCATGAACACTGAAGCTTTCTTT.